The entry that follows covers one T cell receptor beta chain sequence. The germline gives CDR1 SGHDT, CDR2 YYEEEE. The length of the CDR3 is 12 residues. The ends were cut back, 4 bases at V and 3 bases at J, with 8 bases in the middle. Sequencing used immunoSEQ multiplex PCR; TCRdb keeps in-frame clones, though not all of them. The sample has just over 350,000 clones, roughly 87% seen once. The source of the sample is a study of blood T cell repertoires in COVID-19. The clonotype was recovered from a woman in her thirties who had recovered from COVID-19. The chain is built from TRBV5-6 and TRBJ2-7, with D perhaps matching TRBD1 (5 bases). The sequenced material came from PBMCs or T cells enriched from blood (not recorded which). CDR3 bases: TGTGCCAGCAGCCCAGGGCTCTACGAGCAGTACTTC. This encodes CASSPGLYEQYF. Filled out from reference TRBV5-6 and TRBJ2-7, the complete variable domain reads DAGVTQSPTHLIKTRGQQVTLRCSPKSGHDTVSWYQQALGQGPQFIFQYYEEEERQRGNFPDRFSGHQFPNYSSELNVNALLLGDSALYLCASSPGLYEQYFGPGTRLTVT.